These T cell receptor beta chains were read from a single sample in a study of blood T cell repertoires in COVID-19. The table came from immunoSEQ multiplex PCR; TCRdb's copy has only in-frame clones and leaves some out. The sample records around 120,000 clones, about 79% being singletons. Sequenced sample: peripheral blood. These receptor sequences come from a woman aged 80 or older with acute or convalescent COVID-19. The CDR3 runs from the conserved cysteine through the conserved F or W. D genes are given only for firm matches. A row's size may be missing; if present it is once, few, many or a size class.

v_call,clone_size,d_call,j_call,cdr3_nt,cdr3_aa
TRBV19,.,.,TRBJ1-5,TGTGCCAGTAGCACGGGAAGTGACTATAGCAATCAGCCCCAGCATTTT,CASSTGSDYSNQPQHF
TRBV18,.,TRBD1,TRBJ2-5,TGTGCCAGCTCGCAAAATCCTACCGGGACAGGGGAAGAGACCCAGTACTTC,CASSQNPTGTGEETQYF
TRBV27,.,TRBD1,TRBJ2-7,TGTGCCAGCAGTTTTGGACAGGGGTTCTCCTACGAGCAGTACTTC,CASSFGQGFSYEQYF
TRBV7-9,few,TRBD1,TRBJ1-6,TGTGCCAGCAGCCCCCTTGGACAGGTTGCGTATTCACCCCTCCACTTT,CASSPLGQVAYSPLHF
TRBV4-3,.,.,TRBJ2-3,TGCGCCAGCAGCCAAGACTCATCGGGAGATACGCAGTATTTT,CASSQDSSGDTQYF
TRBV5-4,once,TRBD2,TRBJ2-5,TGTGCCAGCAGCTTCGATAGCGGGGGAGGGGAGACCCAGTACTTC,CASSFDSGGGETQYF
TRBV11-1,.,.,TRBJ2-1,TGTGCCAGCAGCTTAGCGGCCCAGTACAATGAGCAGTTCTTC,CASSLAAQYNEQFF
TRBV5-8,.,.,TRBJ1-2,TGTGCCAGCAGCTTGGGACAGCCCTATGGCTACACCTTC,CASSLGQPYGYTF
TRBV3-1/TRBV3-2,once,.,TRBJ1-6,TGTGCCAGCAGCCAGGGACATAATAATTCACCCCTCCACTTT,CASSQGHNNSPLHF
TRBV7-2,.,TRBD1,TRBJ2-1,TGTGCCAGCAGCTTAGAAGGGACAGGGTCCTACAATGAGCAGTTCTTC,CASSLEGTGSYNEQFF
TRBV19,.,TRBD1,TRBJ2-5,TGTGCCAGTAGTAGAGAGACAGGGGGTGGAGAGACCCAGTACTTC,CASSRETGGGETQYF
TRBV19,many,TRBD1,TRBJ1-2,TGTGCCAGTAGTATTCAGGGGGCGCCGGGCTACACCTTC,CASSIQGAPGYTF
TRBV9,.,TRBD2,TRBJ2-2,TGTGCCAGCAGCGTTGGACTAGCGGTGAACACCGGGGAGCTGTTTTTT,CASSVGLAVNTGELFF
TRBV5-4,few,TRBD2,TRBJ2-7,TGTGCCAGCAGCGCCCTAGCGGGAGTGGGGTACGAGCAGTACTTC,CASSALAGVGYEQYF
TRBV30,.,TRBD1,TRBJ1-2,TGTGCCTGGAGTCCCGGGACAGGGGTTAGTGGCTACACCTTC,CAWSPGTGVSGYTF
TRBV24-1,.,.,TRBJ1-5,TGTGCCGCCTCTAAAGGCAATCAGCCCCAGCATTTT,CAASKGNQPQHF
TRBV19,.,.,TRBJ1-1,TGTGCCAGCACCCTTGGGAACAGGGCGAACACTGAAGCTTTCTTT,CASTLGNRANTEAFF